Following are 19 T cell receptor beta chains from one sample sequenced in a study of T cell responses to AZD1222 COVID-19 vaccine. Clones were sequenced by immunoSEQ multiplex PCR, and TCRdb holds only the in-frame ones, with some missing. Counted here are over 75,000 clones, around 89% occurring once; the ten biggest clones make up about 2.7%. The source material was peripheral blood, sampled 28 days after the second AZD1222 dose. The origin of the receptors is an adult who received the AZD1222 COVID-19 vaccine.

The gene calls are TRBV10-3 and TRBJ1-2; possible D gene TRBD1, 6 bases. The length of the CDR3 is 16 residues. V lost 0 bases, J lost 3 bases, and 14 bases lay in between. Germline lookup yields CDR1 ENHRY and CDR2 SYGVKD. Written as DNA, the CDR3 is TGTGCCATCAGTGAGTCGGTTGGGGGCGCCGACTATGGCTACACCTTC. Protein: CAISESVGGADYGYTF.

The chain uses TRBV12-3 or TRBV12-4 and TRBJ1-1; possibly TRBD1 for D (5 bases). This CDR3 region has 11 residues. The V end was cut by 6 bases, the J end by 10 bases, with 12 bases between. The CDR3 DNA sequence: TGTGCCAGCAGCTCCACTGGGGGAGCTTTCTTT. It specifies CASSSTGGAFF.

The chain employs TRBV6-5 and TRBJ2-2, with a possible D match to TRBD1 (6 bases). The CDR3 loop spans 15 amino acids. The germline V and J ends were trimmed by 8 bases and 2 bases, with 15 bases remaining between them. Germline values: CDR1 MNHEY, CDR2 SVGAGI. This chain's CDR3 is CASSSTGTNTGELFF. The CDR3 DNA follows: TGTGCCAGCTCCTCAACCGGGACAAACACCGGGGAGCTGTTTTTT.

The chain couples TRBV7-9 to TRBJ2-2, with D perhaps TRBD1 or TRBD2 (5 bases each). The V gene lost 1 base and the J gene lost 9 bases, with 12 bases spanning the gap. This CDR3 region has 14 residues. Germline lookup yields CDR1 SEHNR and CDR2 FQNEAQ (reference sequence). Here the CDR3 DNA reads TGTGCCAGCAGCTTAGGGGACCAACCGCGGGAGCTGTTTTTT. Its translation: CASSLGDQPRELFF.

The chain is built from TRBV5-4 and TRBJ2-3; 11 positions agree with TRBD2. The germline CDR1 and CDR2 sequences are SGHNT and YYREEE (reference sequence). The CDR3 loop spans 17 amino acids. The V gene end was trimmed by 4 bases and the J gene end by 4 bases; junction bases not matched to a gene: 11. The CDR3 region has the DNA TGTGCCAGCAGCATGGGAGGTTATAGCGGGAGGGCAGATACGCAGTATTTT. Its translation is CASSMGGYSGRADTQYF. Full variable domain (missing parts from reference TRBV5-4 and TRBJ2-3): ETGVTQSPTHLIKTRGQQVTLRCSSQSGHNTVSWYQQALGQGPQFIFQYYREEENGRGNFPPRFSGLQFPNYSSELNVNALELDDSALYLCASSMGGYSGRADTQYFGPGTRLTVL.

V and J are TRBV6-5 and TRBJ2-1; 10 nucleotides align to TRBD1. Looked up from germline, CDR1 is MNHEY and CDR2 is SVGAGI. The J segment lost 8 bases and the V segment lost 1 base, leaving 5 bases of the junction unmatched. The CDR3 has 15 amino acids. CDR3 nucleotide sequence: TGTGCCAGCAGTTACTTAGGGACAGGGGCCGATGAGCAGTTCTTC. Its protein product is CASSYLGTGADEQFF.

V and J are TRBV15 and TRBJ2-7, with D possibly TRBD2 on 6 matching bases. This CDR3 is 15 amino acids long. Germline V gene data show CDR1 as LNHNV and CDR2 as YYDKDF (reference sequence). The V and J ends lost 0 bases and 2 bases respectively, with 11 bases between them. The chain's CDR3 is CATSREDYPTYEQYF. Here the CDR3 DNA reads TGTGCCACCAGCAGAGAGGACTATCCTACCTACGAGCAGTACTTC.

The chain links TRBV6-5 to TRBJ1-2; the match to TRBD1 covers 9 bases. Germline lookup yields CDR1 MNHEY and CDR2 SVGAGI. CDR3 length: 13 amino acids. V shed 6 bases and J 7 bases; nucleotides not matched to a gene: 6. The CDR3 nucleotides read TGTGCCAGCAGCTGGGACAGGGAGGGTGGCTACACCTTC. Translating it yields CASSWDREGGYTF.

The CDR3: CASSSLQGKGYGYTF. DNA of the CDR3: TGTGCCAGCAGCTCACTACAGGGGAAGGGCTATGGCTACACCTTC. The chain employs TRBV11-2 and TRBJ1-2, with TRBD1 identical over 7 bases. The V gene end was trimmed by 4 bases and the J gene end by 4 bases; junction bases not matched to a gene: 9. The CDR3 spans 15 residues. Germline CDR1 and CDR2: SGHAT and FQNNGV.

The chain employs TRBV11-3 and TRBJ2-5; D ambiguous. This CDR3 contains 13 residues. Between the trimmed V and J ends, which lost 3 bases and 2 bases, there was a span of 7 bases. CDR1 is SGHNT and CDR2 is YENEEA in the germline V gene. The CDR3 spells CASSLAVQETQYF. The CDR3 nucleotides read TGTGCCAGCAGCTTGGCGGTGCAAGAGACCCAGTACTTC. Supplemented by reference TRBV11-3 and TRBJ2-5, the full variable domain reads EAGVVQSPRYKIIEKKQPVAFWCNPISGHNTLYWYLQNLGQGPELLIRYENEEAVDDSQLPKDRFSAERLKGVDSTLKIQPAELGDSAVYLCASSLAVQETQYFGPGTRLLVL.

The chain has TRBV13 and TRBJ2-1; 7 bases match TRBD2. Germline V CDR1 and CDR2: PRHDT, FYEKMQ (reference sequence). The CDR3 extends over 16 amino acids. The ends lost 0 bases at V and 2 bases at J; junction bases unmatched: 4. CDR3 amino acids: CASSLGGLGAYNEQFF. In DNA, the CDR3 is TGTGCCAGCAGCTTAGGAGGACTAGGAGCCTACAATGAGCAGTTCTTC.

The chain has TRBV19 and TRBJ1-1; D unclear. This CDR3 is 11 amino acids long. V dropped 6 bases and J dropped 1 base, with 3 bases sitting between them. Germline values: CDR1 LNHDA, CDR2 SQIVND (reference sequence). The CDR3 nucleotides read TGTGCCAGTAGAGAGAACACTGAAGCTTTCTTT. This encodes CASRENTEAFF.

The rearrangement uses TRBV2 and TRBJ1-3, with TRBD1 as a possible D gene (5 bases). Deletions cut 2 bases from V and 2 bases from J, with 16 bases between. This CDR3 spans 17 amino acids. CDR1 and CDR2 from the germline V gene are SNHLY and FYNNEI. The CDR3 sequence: CASSEQGGGDAGNTIYF. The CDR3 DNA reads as TGTGCCAGCAGTGAACAGGGAGGAGGGGACGCTGGAAACACCATATATTTT.

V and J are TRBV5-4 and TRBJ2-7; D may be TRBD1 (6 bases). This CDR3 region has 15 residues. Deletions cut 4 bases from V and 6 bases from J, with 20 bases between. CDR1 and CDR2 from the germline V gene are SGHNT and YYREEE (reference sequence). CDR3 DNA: TGTGCCAGCAGCAAGGAGGTACAGGGATCGGGCGAGCAGTACTTC. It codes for CASSKEVQGSGEQYF.

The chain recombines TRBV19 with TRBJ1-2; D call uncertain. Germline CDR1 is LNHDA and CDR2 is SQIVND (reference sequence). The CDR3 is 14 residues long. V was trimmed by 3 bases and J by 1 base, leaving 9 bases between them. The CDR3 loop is CASSITGFNYGYTF. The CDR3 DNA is TGTGCCAGTAGTATCACCGGGTTTAACTATGGCTACACCTTC.

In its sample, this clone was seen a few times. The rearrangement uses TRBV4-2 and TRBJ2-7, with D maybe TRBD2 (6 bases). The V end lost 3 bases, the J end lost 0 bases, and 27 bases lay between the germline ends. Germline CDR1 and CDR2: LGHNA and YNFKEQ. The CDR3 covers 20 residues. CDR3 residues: CASSHSPRGTEDRSSYEQYF. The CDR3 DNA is TGTGCCAGCAGCCACTCACCCCGCGGGACGGAAGATAGGAGCTCCTACGAGCAGTACTTC.

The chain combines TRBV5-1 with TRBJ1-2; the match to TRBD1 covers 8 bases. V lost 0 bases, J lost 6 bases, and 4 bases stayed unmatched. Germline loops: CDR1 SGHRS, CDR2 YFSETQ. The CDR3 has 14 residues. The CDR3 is CASSLGRGQDGYTF. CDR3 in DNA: TGCGCCAGCAGCTTGGGCAGGGGGCAGGATGGCTACACCTTC.

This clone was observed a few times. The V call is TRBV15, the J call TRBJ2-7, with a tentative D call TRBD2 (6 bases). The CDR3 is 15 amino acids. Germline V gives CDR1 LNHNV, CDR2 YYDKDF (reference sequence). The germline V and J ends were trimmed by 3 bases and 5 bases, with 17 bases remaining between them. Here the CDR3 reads CATSRGGVRGNEQYF. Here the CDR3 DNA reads TGTGCCACCAGCAGGGGAGGAGTCCGGGGGAACGAGCAGTACTTC.

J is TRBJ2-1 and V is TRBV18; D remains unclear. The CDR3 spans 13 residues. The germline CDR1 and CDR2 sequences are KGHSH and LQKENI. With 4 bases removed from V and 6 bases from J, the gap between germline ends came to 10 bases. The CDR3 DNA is TGTGCCAGCTCACTATACCCAAGCAATGAGCAGTTCTTC. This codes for CASSLYPSNEQFF.